The 26 T cell receptor beta chains below were found in one sample sequenced in a study of blood T cell repertoires in COVID-19. Measured with immunoSEQ multiplex PCR; TCRdb has only the in-frame clones, and not every one. The profile covers under 250,000 clones, with roughly 86% appearing a single time and approximately 1.5% taken by the ten largest. The sequencing sample was made of peripheral blood. These receptors were obtained from a woman aged 60 to 75 who had recovered from COVID-19.

This clone was seen only once. The chain combines TRBV18 with TRBJ2-5; D may be TRBD2 (6 bases). CDR3 length: 12 residues. Germline V gene lookup returns CDR1 KGHSH and CDR2 LQKENI. V lost 10 bases and J lost 2, with 11 bases in between. The CDR3 coding sequence is TGTGCCACCGCCCGGGGGCAAGAGACCCAGTACTTC. Amino acid sequence: CATARGQETQYF.

J is TRBJ2-2 and V is TRBV29-1; TRBD1 matches at 7 bases. CDR1 is SQVTM, CDR2 ANQGSEA, per germline. This CDR3 is built from 15 residues. The trim removed 7 bases at V and 3 bases at J, leaving 11 bases unmatched. The CDR3: CSAKPGTVDTGELFF. The CDR3 DNA follows: TGCAGCGCCAAGCCCGGGACAGTTGACACCGGGGAGCTGTTTTTT.

This chain connects TRBV10-3 to TRBJ1-5, with D unclear. V was cut by 6 bases and J by 0 bases, with 15 bases left in between. This CDR3 region has 16 residues. Germline V gives CDR1 ENHRY, CDR2 SYGVKD. This chain's CDR3 is CAISEDPTYSNQPQHF. The CDR3 nucleotides read TGTGCCATCAGCGAAGACCCGACTTATAGCAATCAGCCCCAGCATTTT.

This rearrangement joins TRBV3-1 (or the pseudogene TRBV3-2) to TRBJ2-7; TRBD2 matches 10 bases. The CDR3 runs to 14 residues. V was clipped by 2 bases and J by 5 bases; unmatched bases: 3. Germline loops: CDR1 LGHDT, CDR2 YNNKEL (reference sequence). As DNA, the CDR3 is TGTGCCAGCAGCCAACCGGGACTAGCGAACGAGCAGTACTTC. Its protein is CASSQPGLANEQYF.

The chain recombines TRBV19 with TRBJ1-2; D unresolved. Germline loops: CDR1 LNHDA, CDR2 SQIVND (reference sequence). CDR3 length equals 11 residues. V was trimmed by 7 bases and J by 7 bases, leaving 10 bases between them. The DNA of the CDR3 is TGTGCCAGTATCCGACTACTTGGCTACACCTTC. Encoded protein: CASIRLLGYTF.

The rearrangement uses TRBV10-1 and TRBJ1-4; D unclear. Trimming took 11 bases from V and 4 from J, leaving 14 bases between them. Per the germline V gene, CDR1 is WNHNN and CDR2 is SYGVQD (reference sequence). There are 13 residues in the CDR3. CDR3 residues: CAPREGGNEKLFF. For the CDR3, the DNA is TGCGCCCCCCGTGAGGGCGGTAATGAAAAACTGTTTTTT.

This clone was counted a single time. This rearrangement joins TRBV7-8 to TRBJ2-7; D is uncertain. From germline, CDR1 is SGHVS and CDR2 FQNEAQ. Trimming pared 1 base from V and 2 bases from J, leaving 3 bases between. The CDR3 spans 12 residues. The CDR3 coding sequence is TGTGCCAGCAGCTTAGGTACCTACGAGCAGTACTTC. It specifies CASSLGTYEQYF.

This chain connects TRBV3-1 (or the pseudogene TRBV3-2) to TRBJ2-3; 8 bases map to TRBD2. This CDR3 region has 14 residues. Per the germline V gene, CDR1 is LGHDT and CDR2 is YNNKEL (reference sequence). With V trimmed by 4 bases and J by 5 bases, 5 bases remained unmatched. CDR3 in amino acids: CASSPPGLGDTQYF. The CDR3 nucleotides read TGTGCCAGCAGCCCCCCGGGACTAGGAGATACGCAGTATTTT.

The CDR3 DNA is TGTGCCAGCAGTCCACAGGGCATACACACCGGGGAGCTGTTTTTT. It yields the protein CASSPQGIHTGELFF. The chain is built from TRBV2 and TRBJ2-2, with D perhaps TRBD1 (6 bases). Per germline, CDR1 SNHLY and CDR2 FYNNEI. The CDR3 sequence is 15 residues long. V lost 5 bases, J lost 3 bases, and 13 bases lay in between.

The table lists this clone with a count of one. The gene calls are TRBV6-5 and TRBJ2-7; 9 bases are shared with TRBD1. Germline trimming cut 8 bases from V and 6 bases from J; bases unmatched to any gene: 8. Germline lookup yields CDR1 MNHEY and CDR2 SVGAGI. The CDR3 covers 13 residues. The CDR3 protein is CASATGQGSEQYF. CDR3 sequence (DNA): TGTGCCAGCGCCACGGGACAGGGCTCCGAGCAGTACTTC.

The chain joins TRBV9 to TRBJ1-2; TRBD1 matches 8 bases. Germline loops: CDR1 SGDLS, CDR2 YYNGEE. With V trimmed by 4 bases and J by 2 bases, 7 bases remained unmatched. CDR3 length: 15 amino acids. The CDR3 region has the DNA TGTGCCAGCAGCCCCCGGACAGGGAACAACTATGGCTACACCTTC. It specifies CASSPRTGNNYGYTF. Supplemented by reference TRBV9 and TRBJ1-2, the full variable domain reads DSGVTQTPKHLITATGQRVTLRCSPRSGDLSVYWYQQSLDQGLQFLIQYYNGEERAKGNILERFSAQQFPDLHSELNLSSLELGDSALYFCASSPRTGNNYGYTFGSGTRLTVV.

V gene TRBV5-1 combines with J gene TRBJ2-1, with D possibly being TRBD2 (5 bases). Germline values: CDR1 SGHRS, CDR2 YFSETQ. The V end was cut by 2 bases, the J end by 3 bases, with 15 bases between. The CDR3 has 16 residues. CDR3 protein: CASSLPTDYNYNEQFF. CDR3 nucleotides: TGCGCCAGCAGCTTACCCACAGACTATAACTACAATGAGCAGTTCTTC. Drawing the rest from reference TRBV5-1 and TRBJ2-1, the complete variable domain is KAGVTQTPRYLIKTRGQQVTLSCSPISGHRSVSWYQQTPGQGLQFLFEYFSETQRNKGNFPGRFSGRQFSNSRSEMNVSTLELGDSALYLCASSLPTDYNYNEQFFGPGTRLTVL.

The table lists this clone with a count of one. The chain carries TRBV18 and TRBJ2-2, with D possibly called TRBD1 or TRBD2 (6 bases each). Trimming shortened V by 7 bases and J by 3 bases, and 15 bases separated the two germline ends. The CDR3 totals 15 residues. Germline CDR1 and CDR2: KGHSH and LQKENI. The CDR3 DNA is TGTGCCAGCTTACCGGGGGCTAAGGACACCGGGGAGCTGTTTTTT. This sequence encodes CASLPGAKDTGELFF.

The count of this clone is one. The gene calls are TRBV29-1 and TRBJ1-1; D gene ambiguous. Per germline, CDR1 SQVTM and CDR2 ANQGSEA. This CDR3 has 13 residues. The V end lost 2 bases, the J end lost 1 base, and 8 bases lay between the germline ends. The CDR3 nucleotides read TGCAGCGTTGAATTGCAGGCGAACACTGAAGCTTTCTTT. Its protein product is CSVELQANTEAFF.

This clone has just one count. The V call is TRBV6-5, the J call TRBJ2-3; the match to TRBD1 covers 10 bases. The CDR3 loop spans 12 amino acids. Per germline, CDR1 MNHEY and CDR2 SVGAGI. Losses at the gene ends were 6 bases for V and 6 bases for J; bases not matched to a gene: 0. CDR3: CASRTGGDTQYF. The CDR3 DNA sequence: TGTGCCAGCAGGACAGGGGGCGATACGCAGTATTTT.

CDR3 sequence reads: CASSQGSGQGSGNTIYF. The CDR3, as DNA: TGTGCCAGCAGCCAGGGGTCTGGGCAGGGCTCTGGAAACACCATATATTTT. This sequence joins TRBV4-2 and TRBJ1-3; the D gene is possibly TRBD1 (5 bases). The CDR3 has 17 residues. Per the germline V gene, CDR1 is LGHNA and CDR2 is YNFKEQ. Trimming removed 3 bases at V and 0 bases at J, with 15 bases between.

V gene TRBV7-2 combines with J gene TRBJ2-3, with D maybe TRBD2 (5 bases). There are 14 residues in the CDR3. V was shortened by 0 bases and J by 3 bases, with 7 bases between the two germline ends. Germline lookup yields CDR1 SGHTA and CDR2 FQGNSA. The CDR3 coding sequence is TGTGCCAGCAGCTTAGCACTAGGAACAGATACGCAGTATTTT. Its protein is CASSLALGTDTQYF.

The chain couples TRBV19 to TRBJ1-5; tentative D call: TRBD1 (5 bases). Trimming shortened V by 4 bases and J by 4 bases, and 14 bases separated the two germline ends. Per the germline V gene, CDR1 is LNHDA and CDR2 is SQIVND (reference sequence). The CDR3 consists of 15 residues. This chain's CDR3 is CASSKGTRGNQPQHF. Written as DNA, the CDR3 is TGTGCCAGTAGTAAGGGGACCCGGGGGAATCAGCCCCAGCATTTT.

This clone was seen only once. The chain links TRBV4-1 to TRBJ2-7; 8 positions agree with TRBD2. Trimming removed 1 base from V and 3 bases from J; junction bases left unmatched: 8. This CDR3 has 16 amino acids. The V gene's germline CDR1 is MGHRA and CDR2 YSYEKL. In DNA form, the CDR3 reads TGCGCCAGCAGCCAAGGGTCGGGGGGGTCTCTCTACGAGCAGTACTTC. This translates into CASSQGSGGSLYEQYF.

The V and J genes are TRBV9 and TRBJ2-3; 8 nucleotides agree with TRBD1. This CDR3 is 17 amino acids long. Per germline, CDR1 SGDLS and CDR2 YYNGEE. V dropped 3 bases and J dropped 5; count of bases not matched to a gene: 14. CDR3 DNA: TGTGCCAGCAGCGCCCCGGGGACAGGCCGGGGACTAGATACGCAGTATTTT. Amino acid sequence: CASSAPGTGRGLDTQYF. Full variable domain (remainder filled in from reference TRBV9 and TRBJ2-3): DSGVTQTPKHLITATGQRVTLRCSPRSGDLSVYWYQQSLDQGLQFLIQYYNGEERAKGNILERFSAQQFPDLHSELNLSSLELGDSALYFCASSAPGTGRGLDTQYFGPGTRLTVL.

This sequence joins TRBV7-4 and TRBJ1-2, with D tentatively TRBD1 (5 bases). Trimming took 10 bases from V and 3 from J, leaving 18 bases between them. The CDR3 contains 14 residues. Germline V lookup: CDR1 SGHVT, CDR2 SQSDAQ. The DNA for the CDR3 is TGTGCCAAAAACTACCCGTGGGGGGACTATGGCTACACCTTC. Translated, it gives CAKNYPWGDYGYTF.

The CDR3 loop is CSVRGGGAFF. The DNA of the CDR3 is TGCAGCGTGCGGGGCGGGGGGGCTTTCTTT. The V gene is TRBV29-1, the J gene TRBJ1-1; the D gene is possibly TRBD1 (5 bases). Trimming shortened V by 6 bases and J by 11 bases, and 13 bases separated the two germline ends. Germline V gene lookup returns CDR1 SQVTM and CDR2 ANQGSEA. This CDR3 region has 10 residues.

The chain joins TRBV28 to TRBJ1-3; D may be TRBD1 (6 bases). Germline CDR1 is MDHEN and CDR2 is SYDVKM. Trimming took off 9 bases at V and 2 bases at J, with 11 bases between the two ends. CDR3 length: 13 residues. CDR3 coding DNA: TGTGCCAGTCGGTCAGGGGCTGGAAACACCATATATTTT. This gives the protein CASRSGAGNTIYF.

V usage is TRBV3-1 (or the pseudogene TRBV3-2) and J usage is TRBJ1-2; 9 nucleotides line up with TRBD1. Germline CDR1 and CDR2: LGHDT and YNNKEL (reference sequence). V lost 5 bases, J lost 0 bases, and 16 bases stayed unmatched. This CDR3 spans 19 amino acids. The CDR3 sequence is CASSGLRDRVSLSNYGYTF. CDR3 in DNA: TGTGCCAGCAGCGGACTCCGGGACAGGGTCTCTTTGTCTAACTATGGCTACACCTTC.

This clone was seen a single time. The chain joins TRBV5-4 to TRBJ2-5; D not resolved. This CDR3 region has 13 residues. The germline CDR1 and CDR2 sequences are SGHNT and YYREEE (reference sequence). Trimming cost V 0 bases and J 4 bases, with 7 bases left between them. Written as DNA, the CDR3 is TGTGCCAGCAGCTTGGAATTGCGAGAGACCCAGTACTTC. It specifies CASSLELRETQYF.

The chain uses TRBV9 and TRBJ1-4; D remains unclear. The CDR3 contains 13 residues. V was shortened by 4 bases and J by 5 bases, with 9 bases between the two germline ends. Germline-derived CDR1 and CDR2 are SGDLS and YYNGEE. CDR3 protein: CASSPFENEKLFF. As DNA, the CDR3 is TGTGCCAGCAGCCCCTTTGAGAATGAAAAACTGTTTTTT.